This T cell receptor (beta chain) originates from a study of PD-1 blockade in classical Hodgkin lymphoma. The study's findings and limits: Diversity in CD4+ TCRs, unlike that measured in CD8+ TCRs, had risen significantly by C4D1. Newly diagnosed and completely responding patients shared comparable baseline diversity. According to reports, newly diagnosed patients had lower baseline TCR diversity than healthy donors, and relapsed/refractory patients had lower baseline TCR diversity still.

On this clone: Its antigen remains unidentified.

Every patient relapsed after autologous stem cell transplantation, and brentuximab vedotin exposure varied. Profiling relied on immunoSEQ multiplex PCR, and the TCRdb table lists in-frame clones only, not all of them. This table holds more than 140,000 clones, less than 80% found once. V gave up 4 bases and J gave up 5 bases; unmatched junction bases: 5. Germline values: CDR1 SQVTM, CDR2 ANQGSEA. This CDR3 contains 13 residues. The material was peripheral blood mononuclear cells (PBMCs), obtained before the second cycle of nivolumab. The clonotype was recovered from a human donor with classical Hodgkin lymphoma. The gene calls are TRBV29-1 and TRBJ1-1; the match to TRBD1 covers 9 bases. DNA of the CDR3: TGCAGCGTTGCGACAGGGGGAAGGACTGAAGCTTTCTTT. The encoded protein is CSVATGGRTEAFF.